This TCR beta chain was captured in a study of cytotoxic CD8 clonotypes in ibrutinib-treated CLL. Study findings and constraints: Public clonotypes, found uncommonly, either contracted or stayed stable on treatment.

Depths of 1 in 200,000 to 1 in 1 million T cells were the sequencing target. The repertoire was sequenced with immunoSEQ multiplex PCR; TCRdb's copy has only in-frame clones and lacks some. The data show more than 12,000 clones, approximately 52% seen once. The germline V gene has CDR1 SGHNT and CDR2 YYREEE (reference sequence). The CDR3 spans 13 residues. Trimming cost V 6 bases and J 8 bases, with 15 bases left between them. About this clone itself: Its antigen remains unidentified.

The rearrangement links TRBV5-4 to TRBJ2-1, with D uncertain. This clonotype was sampled from a human donor with chronic lymphocytic leukemia. Sequences were derived from PBMCs, sampled at an approximately 23-month disease-progression time point, from a patient treated with ibrutinib. The CDR3 sequence: CASTEGNMDEQFF. CDR3 DNA sequence: TGTGCCAGCACCGAAGGGAATATGGATGAGCAGTTCTTC.